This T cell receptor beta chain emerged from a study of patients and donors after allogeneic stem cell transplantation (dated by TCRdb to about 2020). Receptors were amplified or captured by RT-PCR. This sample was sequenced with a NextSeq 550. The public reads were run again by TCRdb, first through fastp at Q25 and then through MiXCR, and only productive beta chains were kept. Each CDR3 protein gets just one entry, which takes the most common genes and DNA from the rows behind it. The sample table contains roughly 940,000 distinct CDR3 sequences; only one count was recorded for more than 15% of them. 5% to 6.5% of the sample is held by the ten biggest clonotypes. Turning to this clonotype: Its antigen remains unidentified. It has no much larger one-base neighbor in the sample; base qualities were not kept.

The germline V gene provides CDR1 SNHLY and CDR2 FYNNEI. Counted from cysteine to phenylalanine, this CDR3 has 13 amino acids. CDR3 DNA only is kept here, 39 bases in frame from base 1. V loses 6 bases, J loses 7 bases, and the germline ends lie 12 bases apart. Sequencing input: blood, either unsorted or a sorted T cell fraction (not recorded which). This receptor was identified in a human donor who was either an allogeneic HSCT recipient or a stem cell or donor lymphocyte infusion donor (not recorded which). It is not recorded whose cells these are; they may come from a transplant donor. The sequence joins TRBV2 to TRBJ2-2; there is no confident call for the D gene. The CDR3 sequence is CASSPLADGELFF. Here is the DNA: TGTGCCAGCAGCCCGTTGGCAGACGGGGAGCTGTTTTTT.